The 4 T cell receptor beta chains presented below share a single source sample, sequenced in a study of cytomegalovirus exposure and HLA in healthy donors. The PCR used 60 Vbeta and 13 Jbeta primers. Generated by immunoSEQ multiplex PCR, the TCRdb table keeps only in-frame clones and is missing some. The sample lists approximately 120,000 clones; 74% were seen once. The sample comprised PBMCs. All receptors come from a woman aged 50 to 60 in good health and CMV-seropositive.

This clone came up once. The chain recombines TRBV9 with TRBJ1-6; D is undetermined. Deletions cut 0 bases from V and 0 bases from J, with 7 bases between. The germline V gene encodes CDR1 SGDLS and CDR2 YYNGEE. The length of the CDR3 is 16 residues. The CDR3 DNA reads TGTGCCAGCAGCGTAGGGAGCAGCTCCTATAATTCACCCCTCCACTTT. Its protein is CASSVGSSSYNSPLHF. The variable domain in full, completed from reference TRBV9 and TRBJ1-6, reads DSGVTQTPKHLITATGQRVTLRCSPRSGDLSVYWYQQSLDQGLQFLIQYYNGEERAKGNILERFSAQQFPDLHSELNLSSLELGDSALYFCASSVGSSSYNSPLHFGNGTRLTVT.

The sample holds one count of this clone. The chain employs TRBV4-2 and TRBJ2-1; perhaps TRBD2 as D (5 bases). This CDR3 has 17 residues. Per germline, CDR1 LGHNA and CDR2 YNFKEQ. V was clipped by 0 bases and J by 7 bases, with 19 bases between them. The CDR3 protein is CASSQDFGLAPMNEQFF. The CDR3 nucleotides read TGTGCCAGCAGCCAAGATTTTGGTCTAGCTCCCATGAATGAGCAGTTCTTC.

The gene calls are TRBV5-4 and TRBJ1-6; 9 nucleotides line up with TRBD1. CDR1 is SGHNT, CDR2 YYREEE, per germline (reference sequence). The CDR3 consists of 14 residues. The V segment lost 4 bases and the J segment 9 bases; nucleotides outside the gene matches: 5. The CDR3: CASSATGGFSPLHF. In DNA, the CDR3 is TGTGCCAGCAGCGCAACAGGGGGCTTTTCACCCCTCCACTTT.

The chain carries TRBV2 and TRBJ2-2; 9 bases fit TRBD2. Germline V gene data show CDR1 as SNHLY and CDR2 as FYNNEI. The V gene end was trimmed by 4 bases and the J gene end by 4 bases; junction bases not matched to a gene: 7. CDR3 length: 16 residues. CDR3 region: CASSASGAPGTGELFF. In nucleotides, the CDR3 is TGTGCCAGCAGTGCTAGCGGGGCCCCGGGCACCGGGGAGCTGTTTTTT. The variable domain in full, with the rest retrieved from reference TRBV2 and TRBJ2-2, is EPEVTQTPSHQVTQMGQEVILRCVPISNHLYFYWYRQILGQKVEFLVSFYNNEISEKSEIFDDQFSVERPDGSNFTLKIRSTKLEDSAMYFCASSASGAPGTGELFFGEGSRLTVL.